A selection of T cell receptor beta chains follows, all from one sample in a study of memory CD4+ T cells and cytomegalovirus serostatus. Measured with immunoSEQ multiplex PCR; TCRdb has only the in-frame clones, and not every one. The sample records tens of thousands of clones, around 80% being singletons. Sequencing input: memory CD4+ T cells from blood. These receptors came from an adult in good health and CMV-seronegative. Both conserved end residues are part of each CDR3. Fields, in order: clone size, V gene, D gene, J gene, CDR3 DNA, CDR3 protein. A D gene is named only where the DNA matches it firmly. Size tells how often a clone was seen (once, few, many) or the class of an expanded clone, and some rows leave it out.

.	TRBV5-4	TRBD2	TRBJ2-5	TGTGCCAGCAGCTTGGTGATAGCGGGGACCGGGGAGACCCAGTACTTC	CASSLVIAGTGETQYF
.	TRBV7-2	.	TRBJ1-5	TGTGCCAGCAGCTTAAGGGGGGGCAATCAGCCCCAGCATTTT	CASSLRGGNQPQHF
.	TRBV18	.	TRBJ2-2	TGTGCCAGCTCACCGGGGAGAACCGGGGAGCTGTTTTTT	CASSPGRTGELFF
.	TRBV27	.	TRBJ1-1	TGTGCCAGCAGAACTACAGGGAAAGCTGAAGCTTTCTTT	CASRTTGKAEAFF
once	TRBV19	.	TRBJ2-4	TGTGCCAGTAGACCTCAGGGGAGTAACATTCAGTACTTC	CASRPQGSNIQYF
few	TRBV19	TRBD1	TRBJ1-2	TGTGCCAGTAGTGGGGCAGGGGGCGACTATGGCTACACCTTC	CASSGAGGDYGYTF
.	TRBV6-5	TRBD2	TRBJ2-3	TGTGCCAGCAGGAGTCGCGGGAGTCTGGCAGATACGCAGTATTTT	CASRSRGSLADTQYF
.	TRBV28	.	TRBJ1-5	TGTGCCAGCAGTACAGGGAAGTCGAATCAGCCCCAGCATTTT	CASSTGKSNQPQHF
.	TRBV28	TRBD2	TRBJ2-7	TGTGCCAGCAGTCCCACCGGGACTAGCAGCTACGAGCAGTACTTC	CASSPTGTSSYEQYF
.	TRBV7-3	.	TRBJ2-7	TGTGCCAGCAGCCCCCAACCCTCAAGCGAGCAGTACTTC	CASSPQPSSEQYF
.	TRBV7-2	TRBD2	TRBJ2-1	TGTGCCAGCCGCTACCCGGGAGGGGCCAATGAGCAGTTCTTC	CASRYPGGANEQFF
.	TRBV4-1	.	TRBJ2-7	TGCGCCAGCAGCCAAGTTGGGGGGCGATACTACGAGCAGTACTTC	CASSQVGGRYYEQYF
.	TRBV7-2	.	TRBJ1-4	TGTGCCAGCAGCTTAGTATCCAGGGGAGACGAAAAACTGTTTTTT	CASSLVSRGDEKLFF
.	TRBV19	TRBD2	TRBJ2-3	TGTGCCAGTAGTATAGCGCTAGCGGGAACAGATACGCAGTATTTT	CASSIALAGTDTQYF
.	TRBV7-3	.	TRBJ2-2	TGTGCCAGCAGCTTCGGGGGGAACACCGGGGAGCTGTTTTTT	CASSFGGNTGELFF
.	TRBV19	.	TRBJ1-2	TGTGCCAGTAGTATTAACGGGGCGGAAGGCTACACCTTC	CASSINGAEGYTF
.	TRBV2	.	TRBJ1-5	TGTGCCAGCAGTGAAGATGGAGGGGGCAATCAGCCCCAGCATTTT	CASSEDGGGNQPQHF
.	TRBV2	.	TRBJ2-2	TGTGCCAGCAGTGAAGTTCGGCTGACCGGGGAGCTGTTTTTT	CASSEVRLTGELFF
.	TRBV5-7	TRBD1	TRBJ2-2	TGTGCCAGCAGCGCGCAGACGACAGGGGAGTCGGCCGGGGAGCTGTTTTTT	CASSAQTTGESAGELFF
.	TRBV4-1	.	TRBJ2-4	TGCGCCAGCAGCCAAGACCCCGGAGGGCCAGGTTTGAACATTCAGTACTTC	CASSQDPGGPGLNIQYF
.	TRBV12-5	TRBD2	TRBJ2-7	TGTGCTAGTGGTTTGACTTACTACATAGCGGGAGGGCCTAAAGACGAGCAGTACTTC	CASGLTYYIAGGPKDEQYF
.	TRBV9	.	TRBJ1-1	TGTGCCAGCAGCGTAGCTTTAGGGGGCACTGAAGCTTTCTTT	CASSVALGGTEAFF
.	TRBV5-4	.	TRBJ2-7	TGTGCCAGCAGCTCCGCCTACGGGGGAACCTACGAGCAGTACTTC	CASSSAYGGTYEQYF
.	TRBV6-5	TRBD1	TRBJ1-4	TGTGCCAGCAGCGGACAGGGAGCAACTAATGAAAAACTGTTTTTT	CASSGQGATNEKLFF
few	TRBV7-2	.	TRBJ1-1	TGTGCCAGCAGCTCGAGGGGGGCCCGAATTGAAGCTTTCTTT	CASSSRGARIEAFF
.	TRBV6-1	.	TRBJ2-7	TGTGCCAGCAGTCACCCAGGGGCCTACGAGCAGTACTTC	CASSHPGAYEQYF
.	TRBV6-6	.	TRBJ2-7	TGTGCCAGCAGTTACAGCAGGGGATTCGGCGAGCAGTACTTC	CASSYSRGFGEQYF
once	TRBV7-2	.	TRBJ2-1	TGTGCCAGCAGCCCCCTAGGGAATGAGCAGTTCTTC	CASSPLGNEQFF
.	TRBV10-2	TRBD2	TRBJ2-1	TGCGCCAGCAGTGAGTCGACGCGGGAGGGGGTTGAGCAGTTCTTC	CASSESTREGVEQFF
.	TRBV7-2	TRBD2	TRBJ2-1	TGTGCCAGCAGCTCCAGGGGACTAGCGGGAGGGTACAATGAGCAGTTCTTC	CASSSRGLAGGYNEQFF
.	TRBV7-2	.	TRBJ2-4	TGTGCCAGCAGCTTAAGGTCTGGGCGGGGGCAAAACATTCAGTACTTC	CASSLRSGRGQNIQYF
once	TRBV6-5	.	TRBJ1-2	TGTGCCAGCAGTAGGGGGGCGCGCAACTATGGCTACACCTTC	CASSRGARNYGYTF
.	TRBV10-1	.	TRBJ2-5	TGCGCCAGCACCCAGGGCATAGGAGAGACCCAGTACTTC	CASTQGIGETQYF